This T cell receptor (beta chain) appears in the sequencing data of a study of shared clonotypes between healthy human individuals. Whole-study results and caveats: In a handful of donors, about 5% of naive CD4 clonotypes appeared in common. The generation probabilities recorded for non-shared clonotypes fell below those of clonotypes shared by all four donors.

A note on this clone: Its antigen is not known.

Once extracted for a subset, genomic DNA was divided evenly among several immunoSEQ plates. Profiling relied on immunoSEQ multiplex PCR, and the TCRdb table lists in-frame clones only, not all of them. The sample has around 750,000 clones; around 67% are singletons. V lost 6 bases and J 6 bases, leaving 22 bases between the germline ends. The germline gives CDR1 SNHLY, CDR2 FYNNEI. The CDR3 has 16 amino acids. The genes are TRBV2 and TRBJ2-3; D uncertain. The specimen sequenced was memory CD4+ T cells sorted from blood. The subset is: CD45RA-negative fraction. The sequence derives from a woman under 40 in good health. The DNA for the CDR3 is TGTGCCAGCAGGCCCGGACCGAGCAGAAGCAGGGATACGCAGTATTTT. It translates to CASRPGPSRSRDTQYF.